This T cell receptor (beta chain) was sequenced for a study of cytomegalovirus exposure and HLA in healthy donors. Study-wide context: Researchers previously reported finding roughly 120 million unique TCR beta sequences from about 170 million T cells.

Primers included in the PCR were 60 Vbeta and 13 Jbeta primers. Profiled with immunoSEQ multiplex PCR; TCRdb holds only in-frame clones, not every one. The sample yields approximately 290,000 clones, about 80% seen once. Points on this clone: Its antigen is currently unknown.

Whole-study findings and limits: In a later analysis, at a false discovery rate of 0.05, about 16,000 TCR beta sequences matched HLA alleles. V- and J-gene trimming of TCR beta was linked (in a later analysis) to a missense DCLRE1C variant.

The CDR3 contains 15 residues. Germline V gene data show CDR1 as SQVTM and CDR2 as ANQGSEA. V gave up 0 bases and J gave up 8 bases; unmatched junction bases: 9. V usage is TRBV29-1 and J usage is TRBJ2-1, with 8 bases aligning to TRBD1. Sequenced material: PBMCs. The origin of this receptor is a girl between 2 and 10 years old in good health and CMV-seronegative. The CDR3 protein is CSVEDRGTGGDEQFF. In DNA form, the CDR3 reads TGCAGCGTTGAAGATCGTGGGACAGGAGGGGATGAGCAGTTCTTC.